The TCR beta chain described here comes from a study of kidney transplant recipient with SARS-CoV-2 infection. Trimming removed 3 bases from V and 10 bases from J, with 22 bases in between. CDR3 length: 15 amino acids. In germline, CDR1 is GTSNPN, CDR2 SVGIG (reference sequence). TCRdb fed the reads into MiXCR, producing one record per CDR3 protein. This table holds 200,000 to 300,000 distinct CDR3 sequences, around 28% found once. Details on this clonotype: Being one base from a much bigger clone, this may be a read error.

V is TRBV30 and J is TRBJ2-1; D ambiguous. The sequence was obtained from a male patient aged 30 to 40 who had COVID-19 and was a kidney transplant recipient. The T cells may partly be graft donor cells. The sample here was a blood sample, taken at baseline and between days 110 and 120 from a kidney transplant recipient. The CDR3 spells CAWRLAQSLPREQFF. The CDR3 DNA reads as TGTGCCTGGAGATTAGCCCAGAGCTTACCGCGGGAGCAGTTCTTC.